This TCR beta chain stems from a study of T cells in Graves' hyperthyroidism and ophthalmopathy. Study-wide results and caveats: Ophthalmopathy could be told apart from stable hyperthyroidism with a 13 V-J model.

This CDR3 has 15 residues. Germline lookup yields CDR1 LGHDT and CDR2 YNNKEL (reference sequence). Trimming stripped 3 bases from V and 8 bases from J, with 19 bases between. Patients were excluded for uncontrolled infection, other autoimmune disease, pregnancy or lactation. From more than 8 ml of fresh peripheral blood, PBMCs were isolated. The CDR3 regions of TCR beta were amplified from RNA transcripts. A first-round RT-PCR of the TCR CDR3 used the HTBI primer set. TCRdb processed the multiplex PCR reads anew with MiXCR; each CDR3 protein has one entry. There are roughly 250,000 distinct CDR3 sequences in the sample; roughly 22% occur only once, and roughly 60% lies in the top ten. This clonotype has more than one count but fewer than ten. The antigen is unknown.

The chain combines TRBV3-1 with TRBJ1-2; D is ambiguous. Sample: blood. The clonotype originates from a man aged 25-45 years with Graves' ophthalmopathy. CDR3 sequence (DNA): TGTGCCAGCAGCCAGGGGTCCGGTCGCTTGTGGGGCTACACCTTC. As protein: CASSQGSGRLWGYTF.